Each of the 22 T cell receptor beta chains below was sequenced from the same sample in a study of T cells in Graves' hyperthyroidism and ophthalmopathy. What was amplified from RNA transcripts were TCR beta CDR3 regions. HTBI primers were employed in a first-round RT-PCR of the TCR CDR3. TCRdb reprocessed the multiplex PCR reads via MiXCR and lists one record per CDR3 protein. The sample records fewer than 650,000 distinct CDR3 sequences, roughly 14% being singletons. The sequenced sample consisted of blood. The receptors derive from a woman between 40 and 50 years old with Graves' ophthalmopathy.

This clonotype was detected many times. The chain joins TRBV6-2 or TRBV6-3 to TRBJ2-2, with D perhaps TRBD1 (5 bases). Germline CDR1 is MNHEY and CDR2 is SVGEGT. This CDR3 is 14 amino acids long. Trimming cost V 7 bases and J 7 bases, with 16 bases left between them. The CDR3 coding sequence is TGTGCCAGCACCACAGGCTACCTACACGGGGAGCTGTTTTTT. As protein: CASTTGYLHGELFF.

At least ten counts were recorded for this clonotype. J is TRBJ1-5 and V is TRBV20-1; D is uncertain. The CDR3 consists of 15 residues. Germline V CDR1 and CDR2: DFQATT, SNEGSKA (reference sequence). The V gene lost 2 bases and the J gene lost 0 bases, with 11 bases spanning the gap. CDR3 coding DNA: TGCAGTGCTAGAACCCAACGGGATAGCAATCAGCCCCAGCATTTT. It translates to CSARTQRDSNQPQHF.

The chain couples TRBV27 to TRBJ2-1; D is undetermined. From germline, CDR1 is MNHEY and CDR2 SMNVEV (reference sequence). V lost 6 bases and J 2 bases, leaving 14 bases between the germline ends. The CDR3 consists of 15 residues. CDR3: CASRQIRDPYNEQFF. Written as DNA, the CDR3 is TGTGCCAGCAGGCAAATTAGAGACCCCTACAATGAGCAGTTCTTC.

The count of this clonotype is one. The chain joins TRBV6-1 to TRBJ2-6; TRBD1 matches at 8 bases. Looked up from germline, CDR1 is MNHNS and CDR2 is SASEGT. V lost 5 bases, J lost 2 bases, and 8 bases stayed unmatched. CDR3 length equals 17 residues. CDR3 sequence (DNA): TGTGCCAGCAGTCAAGGACAGGGATTCGCTGGGGCCAACGTCCTGACTTTC. Protein sequence: CASSQGQGFAGANVLTF.

Within the sample, this clonotype is medium-sized. This sequence joins TRBV27 and TRBJ2-7; TRBD2 matches at 13 bases. The junction had 6 bases not matched to a gene; V was cut back by 6 bases and J by 1 base. Germline V gives CDR1 MNHEY, CDR2 SMNVEV (reference sequence). The CDR3 consists of 16 residues. CDR3 region: CASSRLAGGGSYEQYF. Here the CDR3 DNA reads TGTGCCAGCAGCCGACTAGCGGGAGGAGGGTCCTACGAGCAGTACTTC.

This clonotype was seen ten or more times. The V and J genes are TRBV29-1 and TRBJ1-1; tentative D call: TRBD1 (5 bases). This CDR3 is 14 amino acids long. Germline values: CDR1 SQVTM, CDR2 ANQGSEA. V was cut by 7 bases and J by 3 bases, with 18 bases left in between. CDR3 sequence reads: CSASQAGPYTEAFF. The CDR3 bases are TGCAGCGCATCACAAGCGGGGCCTTACACTGAAGCTTTCTTT.

This clonotype was observed at least ten times. The CDR3 region has the DNA TGTGCCAGCAGCTCCCCGGACGGGAACACTGAAGCTTTCTTT. This codes for CASSSPDGNTEAFF. This chain joins TRBV7-6 and TRBJ1-1; no definite D call. Germline loops: CDR1 SGHVS, CDR2 FNYEAQ. Between the trimmed V and J ends, which lost 4 bases and 1 base, there was a span of 10 bases. This CDR3 has 14 residues.

Points on this clonotype: Compared with germline, one end of the junction differs, possibly owing to a read error. The rearrangement joins TRBV30 to TRBJ1-6; no clear D. Germline CDR1 and CDR2: GTSNPN and SVGIG (reference sequence). This CDR3 region has 14 residues. CDR3 sequence (DNA): TGCGCCTGGAGATCGGGCAGGCTCGGTTCACCCCTCCACTTT. Translation gives CAWRSGRLGSPLHF.

This clonotype showed up many times. This chain joins TRBV7-8 and TRBJ1-5; D is uncertain. The germline CDR1 and CDR2 sequences are SGHVS and FQNEAQ. V lost 3 bases and J lost 0, with 9 bases in between. The CDR3 loop spans 15 amino acids. The CDR3: CASSLEVYSNQPQHF. The CDR3 coding sequence is TGTGCCAGCAGCTTGGAGGTATATAGCAATCAGCCCCAGCATTTT.

This clonotype was observed a handful of times. Just one base apart from a much larger clone, this may be a read error. The chain uses TRBV2 and TRBJ2-4; D ambiguous. The CDR3 extends over 14 amino acids. The germline gives CDR1 SNHLY, CDR2 FYNNEI. V was shortened by 4 bases and J by 2 bases, with 9 bases between the two germline ends. CDR3 sequence reads: CASSGRISKNIQYF. The CDR3 DNA is TGTGCCAGCAGTGGACGGATATCCAAAAACATTCAGTACTTC.

This clonotype was seen many times. The chain combines TRBV4-1 with TRBJ1-2; the match to TRBD1 covers 7 bases. Unmatched junction bases numbered 11, after V lost 11 bases and J lost 2 bases. Germline CDR1 is MGHRA and CDR2 is YSYEKL. This CDR3 has 14 residues. CDR3 DNA: TGCGCCGCGAACCGGGACAGCTCAAACTATGGCTACACCTTC. It encodes CAANRDSSNYGYTF.

This clonotype occurred many times. The chain is built from TRBV2 and TRBJ2-5; 7 bases map to TRBD1. The CDR3 covers 15 residues. Germline CDR1 and CDR2: SNHLY and FYNNEI. J lost 2 bases, V lost 7 bases, and 10 bases had no gene match. CDR3 region: CASTGLRGPQETQYF. The CDR3 DNA reads as TGTGCCAGCACCGGGTTGAGGGGGCCTCAAGAGACCCAGTACTTC.

In regard to this clonotype: A read error may produce the germline difference seen at one junction end. The rearrangement links TRBV6-2 or TRBV6-3 to TRBJ2-7; D unclear. Germline CDR1 MNHEY, CDR2 SVGEGT. The CDR3 loop spans 13 amino acids. CDR3 nucleotide sequence: TGTGCCAGCAGTCACTCTAGATCCTACGAGCAGTACTTC. Protein sequence: CASSHSRSYEQYF.

This chain joins TRBV6-1 and TRBJ2-7, with 9 bases fitting TRBD2. CDR3 length: 13 amino acids. The junction had 8 bases not matched to a gene; V was cut back by 7 bases and J by 7 bases. The germline V gene encodes CDR1 MNHNS and CDR2 SASEGT. CDR3 DNA sequence: TGTGCCAGCACCAAAGCGGGAGGAAGTGAGCAGTACTTC. Encoded protein: CASTKAGGSEQYF.

This clonotype was observed at least ten times. The V and J genes are TRBV15 and TRBJ1-2; 9 bases agree with TRBD1. Germline CDR1 and CDR2: LNHNV and YYDKDF (reference sequence). After removal of 3 bases from V and 7 bases from J, the junction contained 15 bases not matched to a gene. CDR3 size: 17 residues. CDR3 coding DNA: TGTGCCACCAGCAGGAAGGGAGGGACAGGGAGTATCGGTGGCTACACCTTC. Its protein product is CATSRKGGTGSIGGYTF.

This clonotype appeared many times. The V and J genes are TRBV7-2 and TRBJ2-7; unclear D gene. From germline, CDR1 is SGHTA and CDR2 FQGNSA. The length of the CDR3 is 11 residues. Trimming shortened V by 0 bases and J by 9 bases, and 6 bases separated the two germline ends. The CDR3 nucleotides read TGTGCCAGCAGCTTAGCAACGATGCAGTACTTC. Amino acid sequence: CASSLATMQYF.

This clonotype was picked up a small number of times. At one boundary the junction diverges from the germline segment, which might be a read error. This chain uses TRBV6-2 or TRBV6-3 with TRBJ1-5, with 7 bases aligning to TRBD1. The CDR3 has 18 amino acids. Per the germline V gene, CDR1 is MNHEY and CDR2 is SVGEGT. CDR3 in DNA: TGTGCCGGCAGCAATCCCGGGACAGTTTCACTTAGCAATCAGCCCCAGCATTTT. As protein: CAGSNPGTVSLSNQPQHF.

In this sample, this clonotype turned up many times. This rearrangement joins TRBV15 to TRBJ1-1; D is unclear. Trimming removed 5 bases from V and 4 bases from J, with 14 bases in between. Germline lookup yields CDR1 LNHNV and CDR2 YYDKDF (reference sequence). This CDR3 comprises 14 residues. Written as DNA, the CDR3 is TGTGCCACCAGCGGACGGTTAGGCGGCACTGAAGCTTTCTTT. Translated, it gives CATSGRLGGTEAFF.

The rearrangement uses TRBV10-3 and TRBJ2-7, with 10 bases identical to TRBD2. CDR1 is ENHRY and CDR2 is SYGVKD in the germline V gene. With 10 bases clipped from V and 3 bases from J, the junction kept 12 bases outside the gene matches. The CDR3 contains 15 residues. The CDR3 loop is CATGWSSGRNYEQYF. Here the CDR3 DNA reads TGTGCCACCGGGTGGTCTAGCGGGAGAAACTACGAGCAGTACTTC.

This clonotype was seen ten or more times. The chain employs TRBV2 and TRBJ1-1; TRBD1 aligns across 9 bases. After removal of 6 bases from V and 4 bases from J, the junction contained 6 bases not matched to a gene. The germline V gene encodes CDR1 SNHLY and CDR2 FYNNEI. This CDR3 spans 14 amino acids. CDR3: CASRRQGGSTEAFF. The CDR3 nucleotides are TGTGCCAGCAGGAGACAGGGGGGGAGCACTGAAGCTTTCTTT.

At least ten counts were recorded for this clonotype. The chain is built from TRBV27 and TRBJ2-5, with a tentative D call TRBD2 (6 bases). Trimming took off 10 bases at V and 4 bases at J, with 10 bases between the two ends. CDR1 and CDR2 (germline): MNHEY, SMNVEV (reference sequence). The CDR3 covers 11 residues. The CDR3 here is CATRRGETQYF. CDR3 coding DNA: TGTGCCACCCGGCGGGGAGAGACCCAGTACTTC.

This clonotype was detected many times. The chain employs TRBV5-1 and TRBJ2-5; D is undetermined. V lost 3 bases and J lost 1, with 7 bases in between. Germline V CDR1 and CDR2: SGHRS, YFSETQ. The CDR3 has 13 amino acids. The chain's CDR3 is CASSYNPQETQYF. Written as DNA, the CDR3 is TGCGCCAGCAGCTACAACCCCCAAGAGACCCAGTACTTC. Full variable domain (remainder filled in from reference TRBV5-1 and TRBJ2-5): KAGVTQTPRYLIKTRGQQVTLSCSPISGHRSVSWYQQTPGQGLQFLFEYFSETQRNKGNFPGRFSGRQFSNSRSEMNVSTLELGDSALYLCASSYNPQETQYFGPGTRLLVL.